This T cell receptor beta chain stems from a study of high-grade serous ovarian cancer treatment subgroups (dated by TCRdb to about 2021). Describing the broader study: A mean of roughly 14,000 reads and roughly 7,000 unique TCR beta rearrangements per sample was generated by sequencing. TCR beta repertoires were profiled in patients with high-grade serous ovarian cancer who were grouped, under a laparoscopic triage algorithm, by complete gross resection or by neoadjuvant chemotherapy response. A cohort of about 30 patients was included: roughly 10 with no residual disease after primary surgery (R0), roughly 10 who were excellent NACT responders, and roughly 10 who were poor NACT responders. One primary tumor sample and two metastatic tumor samples were contributed by each patient, so that fewer than 95 samples were obtained in total.

The roughly 100 tumor samples were subjected to high-throughput TCR profiling using ImmunoSEQ. The original pipeline was this. To measure repertoire diversity, the metrics used were richness (unique productive sequences), clonality, evenness and relatedness, and the Bhattacharyya coefficient was used to assess similarity between samples. Conclusions stayed consistent in a sensitivity analysis that left out TCRs with fewer than two reads. TCRdb took over this immuneACCESS table, retaining in-frame rearrangements with V and J assigned. Such tables are incomplete; in checked studies, under half of the missing clones stem from an unresolved V gene, and the remainder is unexplained. V and J calls and clone size come straight from that table; D and trimming were deduced from the DNA. The sample includes several thousand clones, with roughly 79% observed a single time. The top ten constitute more than 9% of the sample.

A remark on this clone: This clone's antigen is unknown. The input lacks base qualities; no much larger clone sits a single base away.

Beyond this particular receptor, the publication reports: Because bulk tumor TCR sequencing provided no spatial information, insight into HGSC tumor complexity and diversity was limited. Repertoire similarity between tumors from the same patient ranged from roughly 0.095 to 0.79, while tumors from different patients showed almost no similarity. TCR clonal relatedness showed a positive correlation with neoantigen level and a trend toward positive correlation with copy number variation and mutation load from whole-genome sequencing. TCR repertoire analyses focused on CDR3; CDR1 and CDR2 were not analyzed.

From a lookup of the germline V gene, CDR1 and CDR2 are SNHLY and FYNNEI. From V the trimming removes 6 bases and from J it removes 7 bases, while the gene matches leave 8 bases of the junction unaccounted for. The CDR3 starts with the cysteine, ends with the phenylalanine, and has 14 residues. Of all the DNA, just the CDR3 is kept, 42 bases in frame from base 1. Tumor samples were collected prior to definitive surgery or chemotherapy. Genomic DNA extraction was performed by the MD Anderson Biospecimen Extraction Resource, and TCR sequencing was carried out by the MD Anderson Cancer Genomics Laboratory.

Sample: tumor tissue. The V gene is TRBV2 and the J gene is TRBJ2-2, with 7 junctional bases fitting TRBD2. The clonotype was recovered from a human donor with high-grade serous ovarian cancer. The DNA sequence is given as TGTGCCAGCAGGGGAACGGGGGGAGGCGGGGAGCTGTTTTTT. This sequence encodes CASRGTGGGGELFF.